These T cell receptor beta chains were read from a single sample in a study of blood T cell repertoires in COVID-19. The protocol was immunoSEQ multiplex PCR, while the TCRdb copy is restricted to in-frame clones and leaves out a portion. This table holds under 15,000 clones, about 80% found once. Sequences were obtained from peripheral blood. The origin of the receptors is a man between 35 and 55 years old with active or convalescent COVID-19. Both conserved end residues are part of each CDR3. A D gene is named only where the DNA matches it firmly. Where a row states a size, it is once, few, many or the class of an expanded clone; other rows omit it.

cdr3_aa	cdr3_nt	v_call	j_call	d_call	clone_size
CASSLTDRNTGELFF	TGTGCCAGCAGCTTAACCGACAGGAACACCGGGGAGCTGTTTTTT	TRBV11-3	TRBJ2-2	NA	NA
CATSDLVGTEAFF	TGTGCCACCAGTGATTTGGTCGGCACTGAAGCTTTCTTT	TRBV24-1	TRBJ1-1	NA	once
CASSQDGGENQPQHF	TGCGCCAGCAGCCAAGATGGGGGGGAGAATCAGCCCCAGCATTTT	TRBV4-1	TRBJ1-5	NA	NA
CASSQAGQANTGELFF	TGCGCCAGCAGCCAAGCCGGACAGGCGAACACCGGGGAGCTGTTTTTT	TRBV4-1	TRBJ2-2	TRBD1	few
CATSNREAYNEQFF	TGTGCCACCTCGAACAGGGAAGCCTACAATGAGCAGTTCTTC	TRBV5-4	TRBJ2-1	NA	NA
CASSKDRAQGNTIYF	TGTGCCAGCAGCAAAGACAGGGCCCAAGGAAACACCATATATTTT	TRBV4-2	TRBJ1-3	TRBD1	once
CASSQEFEETQYF	TGCGCCAGCAGCCAAGAGTTCGAGGAGACCCAGTACTTC	TRBV4-3	TRBJ2-5	NA	NA
CASTVQSRDGYTF	TGTGCCAGCACGGTACAGTCCCGAGATGGCTACACCTTC	TRBV6-6	TRBJ1-2	NA	NA
CASSRTSGIETQYF	TGTGCCAGCTCACGTACTAGCGGGATTGAGACCCAGTACTTC	TRBV18	TRBJ2-5	TRBD2	NA
CASGNSGRGTGELFF	TGTGCCAGCGGCAATAGCGGGAGGGGCACCGGGGAGCTGTTTTTT	TRBV6-5	TRBJ2-2	TRBD2	NA
CATSRAAFQGARTEAFF	TGTGCCACCAGCAGGGCGGCTTTTCAGGGGGCGAGAACTGAAGCTTTCTTT	TRBV15	TRBJ1-1	TRBD1	NA
CASSYSTGGDEQFF	TGTGCCAGCAGTTACTCAACCGGGGGGGATGAGCAGTTCTTC	TRBV6-5	TRBJ2-1	TRBD2	NA
CASSSRWGGGSNQPQHF	TGTGCCAGCAGTTCTCGGTGGGGGGGAGGAAGCAATCAGCCCCAGCATTTT	TRBV28	TRBJ1-5	NA	few
CAISTLTGAGTEAFF	TGTGCCATTTCGACCTTGACAGGGGCCGGCACTGAAGCTTTCTTT	TRBV10-3	TRBJ1-1	TRBD1	NA
CASSPSRRARPNEQFF	TGTGCCAGTAGTCCGTCAAGGAGGGCCAGGCCCAATGAGCAGTTCTTC	TRBV19	TRBJ2-1	NA	few
CASSPPQGRNAEAFF	TGTGCCAGCTCACCACCGCAGGGCCGCAACGCTGAAGCTTTCTTT	TRBV18	TRBJ1-1	NA	NA
CASSGLAGGPGNEQFF	TGTGCCTCCTCGGGACTAGCGGGGGGGCCCGGCAATGAGCAGTTCTTC	TRBV30	TRBJ2-1	TRBD2	once
CASQFAGAANNSPLHF	TGTGCCAGTCAATTTGCGGGGGCAGCTAATAATTCACCCCTCCACTTT	TRBV19	TRBJ1-6	NA	NA
CASGLSSSSSGNTIYF	TGTGCCAGCGGACTGTCTAGTTCTAGCTCTGGAAACACCATATATTTT	TRBV21-1	TRBJ1-3	NA	NA
CAWGQGLAGGQETQYF	TGTGCCTGGGGGCAGGGACTAGCGGGAGGCCAAGAGACCCAGTACTTC	TRBV30	TRBJ2-5	TRBD2	few
CASSVQGGDGYTF	TGTGCCAGCAGCGTCCAGGGAGGTGATGGCTACACCTTC	TRBV9	TRBJ1-2	NA	NA
CASSLYPGTSGSPGPGETQYF	TGTGCCAGCAGTTTATATCCGGGGACTAGCGGGAGCCCTGGACCGGGGGAGACCCAGTACTTC	TRBV27	TRBJ2-5	TRBD2	NA
CASSLSVSNQPQHF	TGTGCCAGCAGCTTAAGCGTGTCCAATCAGCCCCAGCATTTT	TRBV7-9	TRBJ1-5	NA	NA
CSVLTGAGGYTF	TGCAGCGTTCTAACAGGGGCGGGAGGCTACACCTTC	TRBV29-1	TRBJ1-2	TRBD1	NA
CASSSERGGKLFF	TGTGCCAGCAGCTCCGAAAGGGGAGGAAAACTGTTTTTT	TRBV3-1/TRBV3-2	TRBJ1-4	NA	NA
CASSSGTGSGDTIYF	TGTGCCAGCAGCTCCGGGACAGGGTCCGGAGACACCATATATTTT	TRBV5-5	TRBJ1-3	TRBD1	NA
CATLSGLAGGTSRETQYF	TGTGCCACCCTTTCGGGACTAGCGGGAGGCACATCCCGAGAGACCCAGTACTTC	TRBV2	TRBJ2-5	TRBD2	NA
CAGSTGAFNEQFF	TGTGCCGGTAGCACAGGGGCGTTCAATGAGCAGTTCTTC	TRBV7-8	TRBJ2-1	TRBD1	NA
CASSQVAGGETGELFF	TGTGCCAGCAGCCAAGTGGCGGGGGGGGAAACCGGGGAGCTGTTTTTT	TRBV4-2	TRBJ2-2	TRBD2	NA
CATSGSSGGVVEQFF	TGTGCCACCAGTGGGTCTAGCGGGGGGGTCGTTGAGCAGTTCTTC	TRBV24-1	TRBJ2-1	TRBD2	NA
CASTWARTSGHNEQFF	TGTGCCAGCACATGGGCCCGGACTAGCGGGCACAATGAGCAGTTCTTC	TRBV28	TRBJ2-1	TRBD2	NA
CASSLQGVNGELFF	TGTGCCAGCAGCTTACAGGGGGTTAACGGGGAGCTGTTTTTT	TRBV7-3	TRBJ2-2	TRBD1	NA
CATSRVRTLSSGVPETQYF	TGTGCCACCAGCAGAGTACGAACCCTGTCGTCAGGGGTGCCGGAGACCCAGTACTTC	TRBV15	TRBJ2-5	NA	NA
CASLDRAGANVLTF	TGTGCCAGCCTAGACAGGGCCGGGGCCAACGTCCTGACTTTC	TRBV19	TRBJ2-6	TRBD1	few
CASSLEVGTSGENEQFF	TGTGCCAGCAGCTTGGAAGTTGGGACTAGCGGAGAGAATGAGCAGTTCTTC	TRBV5-4	TRBJ2-1	TRBD2	NA
CASSLALQNHYEQYF	TGTGCCAGCAGCTTAGCTTTGCAGAACCACTACGAGCAGTACTTC	TRBV7-2	TRBJ2-7	NA	NA
CASSLGGGAEETQYF	TGTGCCAGCAGCTTAGGCGGGGGGGCAGAAGAGACCCAGTACTTC	TRBV7-6	TRBJ2-5	TRBD2	NA